Following are 17 T cell receptor beta chains from one sample sequenced in a study of identical twins (TCRdb year 2016). Libraries were built with 5' RACE. Sequencing relied on an Illumina HiSeq 2000. TCRdb reprocessed the public reads (quality trimming at Q25 with fastp, clone calling with MiXCR) and kept in-frame beta chains. Rows merge per CDR3 protein into single entries with the most common DNA and genes. The sample data list under 900,000 distinct CDR3 sequences, and 15% to 20% of these were observed just once. The ten largest make up under 15% of the sample. The sample was also linked to a second study, of T cells expressing NK-cell markers.

Material: PBMCs. These TCRs come from a woman aged 18-35 years in good health.

This chain connects TRBV2 to TRBJ1-1; 11 bases align to TRBD1. Looked up from germline, CDR1 is SNHLY and CDR2 is FYNNEI. The CDR3 runs to 15 residues. Trimming cost V 3 bases and J 6 bases; bases outside gene matches: 6. The CDR3 spells CASSELPGQGAEAFF. The CDR3 DNA sequence: TGTGCCAGCAGTGAGTTACCGGGACAGGGGGCTGAAGCTTTCTTT.

This clonotype came up many times. The chain combines TRBV7-8 with TRBJ2-7; the match to TRBD2 covers 10 bases. The CDR3 consists of 18 residues. CDR1 SGHVS and CDR2 FQNEAQ come from the germline V gene. V was clipped by 4 bases and J by 4 bases; unmatched bases: 16. CDR3 loop: CASSSSGRSSRGSYEQYF. The CDR3, as DNA: TGTGCCAGCAGCTCTAGCGGGAGAAGTTCCCGGGGCTCATACGAGCAGTACTTC.

The rearrangement joins TRBV5-5 to TRBJ2-7, with TRBD1 identical over 9 bases. The V gene end was trimmed by 5 bases and the J gene end by 0 bases; junction bases not matched to a gene: 12. Germline assignment: CDR1 SGHKS and CDR2 YYEKEE (reference sequence). The CDR3 covers 17 residues. The CDR3 sequence: CASSRPGTGPSSYEQYF. The CDR3 coding sequence is TGTGCCAGCAGTCGTCCCGGGACAGGGCCGAGCTCCTACGAGCAGTACTTC. The full variable domain, completed using reference TRBV5-5 and TRBJ2-7, is DAGVTQSPTHLIKTRGQQVTLRCSPISGHKSVSWYQQVLGQGPQFIFQYYEKEERGRGNFPDRFSARQFPNYSSELNVNALLLGDSALYLCASSRPGTGPSSYEQYFGPGTRLTVT.

This clonotype occurred many times. The DNA for the CDR3 is TGCAGTGCCGGTGGGATAGGGAGCGGGACCTACGAGCAGTACTTC. Its protein product is CSAGGIGSGTYEQYF. This rearrangement joins TRBV20-1 to TRBJ2-7, with 7 bases fitting TRBD2. Germline V gene sequence: CDR1 DFQATT, CDR2 SNEGSKA (reference sequence). The CDR3 is made up of 15 amino acids. V dropped 6 bases and J dropped 2; count of bases not matched to a gene: 13.

The V gene is TRBV20-1, the J gene TRBJ1-5, with D hard to call. V was shortened by 0 bases and J by 3 bases, with 12 bases between the two germline ends. The germline V gene has CDR1 DFQATT and CDR2 SNEGSKA (reference sequence). CDR3 length: 15 amino acids. The chain's CDR3 is CSARDWSTDNQPQHF. As DNA, the CDR3 is TGCAGTGCTAGAGATTGGAGTACGGACAATCAGCCCCAGCATTTT.

At least ten counts were recorded for this clonotype. A junction boundary mismatches the germline segment, possibly from a read error. The rearrangement uses TRBV5-1 and TRBJ2-1; maybe TRBD2 (5 bases). The CDR3 extends over 14 amino acids. Germline lookup yields CDR1 SGHRS and CDR2 YFSETQ. CDR3 residues: CASSPGSSYNEQFF. The CDR3 coding sequence is TGTGCCAGCAGCCCGGGGAGCTCCTACAATGAGCAGTTCTTC. The whole variable domain, remainder taken from reference TRBV5-1 and TRBJ2-1, is KAGVTQTPRYLIKTRGQQVTLSCSPISGHRSVSWYQQTPGQGLQFLFEYFSETQRNKGNFPGRFSGRQFSNSRSEMNVSTLELGDSALYLCASSPGSSYNEQFFGPGTRLTVL.

The chain couples TRBV11-2 to TRBJ2-3, with 8 positions matching TRBD2. V dropped 5 bases and J dropped 7; count of bases not matched to a gene: 14. The CDR3 contains 16 residues. Looked up from germline, CDR1 is SGHAT and CDR2 is FQNNGV. This chain's CDR3 is CASSPRVAGRLNTQYF. CDR3 nucleotides: TGTGCCAGCAGCCCCCGTGTAGCGGGAAGGTTAAATACGCAGTATTTT.

The rearrangement links TRBV7-8 to TRBJ2-7, with D maybe TRBD1 (5 bases). This CDR3 has 15 amino acids. CDR1 is SGHVS, CDR2 FQNEAQ, per germline. Trimming removed 5 bases from V and 2 bases from J, with 16 bases in between. DNA of the CDR3: TGTGCCAGCAGCCTAGATAGGGGTCCGGCCTACGAGCAGTACTTC. Translated: CASSLDRGPAYEQYF.

The genes are TRBV5-1 and TRBJ2-1, with D unclear. Germline V gene sequence: CDR1 SGHRS, CDR2 YFSETQ. Trimming stripped 2 bases from V and 8 bases from J, with 11 bases between. This CDR3 region has 13 residues. This CDR3 is CASSFLVEHEQFF. CDR3 nucleotides: TGCGCCAGCAGCTTCTTAGTGGAGCATGAGCAGTTCTTC.

This clonotype was counted only a few times. An end of the junction differs from the germline gene, which may be a read error. The V gene is TRBV20-1, the J gene TRBJ2-3; 11 bases fit TRBD2. This CDR3 is built from 8 residues. The germline V gene has CDR1 DFQATT and CDR2 SNEGSKA (reference sequence). Here the CDR3 DNA reads TGCAGTGCTGGACTAGCGGGTTTT. Translating it yields CSAGLAGF.

This clonotype was counted between two and nine times. V usage is TRBV4-3 and J usage is TRBJ2-1; 9 nucleotides align to TRBD2. Germline V gene data show CDR1 as LGHNA and CDR2 as YSLEER. The V gene end was trimmed by 0 bases and the J gene end by 5 bases; junction bases not matched to a gene: 17. The CDR3 has 20 amino acids. DNA of the CDR3: TGCGCCAGCAGCCAAGATTGGGCTAGCGGGACTTACCGGGGGGACAATGAGCAGTTCTTC. It translates to CASSQDWASGTYRGDNEQFF.

This clonotype was counted only a few times. The V and J genes are TRBV4-2 and TRBJ2-7, with 9 bases identical to TRBD2. Unmatched junction bases numbered 15, after V lost 4 bases and J lost 5 bases. In germline, CDR1 is LGHNA, CDR2 YNFKEQ. The CDR3 sequence is 17 residues long. CDR3 sequence: CASSPYGGLAGTHEQYF. CDR3 DNA: TGTGCCAGCAGCCCATACGGCGGGCTAGCGGGGACACACGAGCAGTACTTC.

J is TRBJ2-5 and V is TRBV5-1; D gene ambiguous. The CDR3 covers 11 residues. The germline V gene encodes CDR1 SGHRS and CDR2 YFSETQ. The V gene lost 5 bases and the J gene lost 2 bases, with 4 bases spanning the gap. CDR3 residues: CASRDQETQYF. CDR3 coding DNA: TGCGCCAGCAGGGATCAAGAGACCCAGTACTTC.

The gene calls are TRBV6-1 and TRBJ1-2, with D perhaps TRBD1 (5 bases). This CDR3 has 14 residues. Germline V CDR1 and CDR2: MNHNS, SASEGT. V was cut by 5 bases and J by 7 bases, with 17 bases left in between. CDR3 nucleotide sequence: TGTGCCAGCAGTCCGGTGGGACGGGGTGGTGGCTACACCTTC. Translation: CASSPVGRGGGYTF.

The chain is built from TRBV9 and TRBJ2-1, with D unresolved. V was trimmed by 3 bases and J by 0 bases, leaving 19 bases between them. The CDR3 length is 18 residues. Germline V gene lookup returns CDR1 SGDLS and CDR2 YYNGEE. CDR3 protein: CASSAPETTWSSYNEQFF. CDR3 nucleotide sequence: TGTGCCAGCAGCGCGCCGGAAACTACCTGGAGCTCCTACAATGAGCAGTTCTTC. Together with reference TRBV9 and TRBJ2-1, the CDR3 gives the full variable domain: DSGVTQTPKHLITATGQRVTLRCSPRSGDLSVYWYQQSLDQGLQFLIQYYNGEERAKGNILERFSAQQFPDLHSELNLSSLELGDSALYFCASSAPETTWSSYNEQFFGPGTRLTVL.

Comment on this clonotype: The junction departs from the called germline gene at one end, perhaps through a read error. This sequence joins TRBV7-3 and TRBJ2-3; 8 bases align to TRBD2. The CDR3 runs to 15 residues. The germline V gene encodes CDR1 SGHTA and CDR2 FQGTGA. The CDR3 region is CASSPSGGGTSPLLF. The CDR3 DNA reads as TGTGCCAGCAGCCCCAGTGGTGGCGGGACTAGTCCGCTACTTTTT.

This clonotype was seen only a few times. This chain connects TRBV20-1 to TRBJ2-5; D uncertain. Trimming removed 0 bases from V and 5 bases from J, with 10 bases in between. The CDR3 is 13 amino acids. The germline CDR1 and CDR2 sequences are DFQATT and SNEGSKA (reference sequence). CDR3 nucleotides: TGCAGTGCTAGAGATCAGTTAGTGGAGACCCAGTACTTC. Translation gives CSARDQLVETQYF.